These T cell receptor beta chains were read from a single sample in a study of long-term antiretroviral therapy in people with HIV. The assay was immunoSEQ multiplex PCR, and TCRdb's table has in-frame clones only and misses some. The table includes approximately 21,000 clones, 88% detected once. The sequencing used unsorted PBMCs, collected 2.3 years after starting antiretroviral therapy. The receptors were gathered from a man in his sixties with HIV. Each CDR3 is given with its conserved first and last residue. Fields, in order: clone size, D gene, V gene, J gene, CDR3 DNA, CDR3 protein. The D gene is left open where the match is weak. Clone sizes are given selectively: once, few, many, or a class where the clone is expanded.

NA	NA	TRBV20-1	TRBJ2-3	TGCAGTGCTAGTTTGGGGGATACGCAGTATTTT	CSASLGDTQYF
NA	TRBD1	TRBV6-5	TRBJ2-7	TGTGCCAGCAGTTACCGAAGGGACAGAAACTACGAGCAGTACTTC	CASSYRRDRNYEQYF
NA	TRBD2	TRBV5-1	TRBJ2-3	TGCGCCAGCAGCCAGAGCGGGAGGAGCACAGATACGCAGTATTTT	CASSQSGRSTDTQYF
NA	TRBD2	TRBV5-4	TRBJ2-1	TGTGCCAGCAGCTTGGGGCTAGCGGGCAACAATGAGCAGTTCTTC	CASSLGLAGNNEQFF
NA	NA	TRBV12-1	TRBJ1-5	TGTGCCAGCAGCTTGGGGGGTAGTCAGCCCCAGCATTTT	CASSLGGSQPQHF
NA	TRBD1	TRBV4-2	TRBJ1-2	TGTGCCAGCAGCCAAGGGCAGGGGGCTGACTATGGCTACACCTTC	CASSQGQGADYGYTF
NA	NA	TRBV7-6	TRBJ1-1	TGTGCCAGCAGCTTAGCGCAGATGAACACTGAAGCTTTCTTT	CASSLAQMNTEAFF
NA	TRBD1	TRBV6-1	TRBJ1-5	TGTGCCAGCATCCGGGACAGGCACAATCAGCCCCAGCATTTT	CASIRDRHNQPQHF
NA	NA	TRBV5-6	TRBJ2-2	TGTGCCAGCAGCGGGAGATCCGGCACCGGGGAGCTGTTTTTT	CASSGRSGTGELFF
NA	NA	TRBV7-3	TRBJ1-1	TGTGCCAGCAGCGACCTGGGGGCGGCGAGCACTGAAGCTTTCTTT	CASSDLGAASTEAFF
NA	NA	TRBV30	TRBJ1-2	TGTGCCTGGATATCGGGTTATTCTCGCTATGGCTACACCTTC	CAWISGYSRYGYTF
NA	TRBD2	TRBV5-4	TRBJ2-7	TGTGCCAGCAGCTTACTAGCGGGGGGAGTGGCCTACGAGCAGTACTTC	CASSLLAGGVAYEQYF
NA	NA	TRBV18	TRBJ1-4	TGTGCCAGCTCCGACGTGATCCCTAATGAAAAACTGTTTTTT	CASSDVIPNEKLFF
NA	NA	TRBV30	TRBJ2-3	TGTGCCTGGAGTGTACTCACGGATACGCAGTATTTT	CAWSVLTDTQYF
once	NA	TRBV5-4	TRBJ2-5	TGTGCCAGCAGCTTGGCCCCCGGGGGCGGAGAGACCCAGTACTTC	CASSLAPGGGETQYF
NA	NA	TRBV5-1	TRBJ2-2	TGCGCCAGCAGCTTCCAGGGTGGGAACACCGGGGAGCTGTTTTTT	CASSFQGGNTGELFF
NA	NA	TRBV7-8	TRBJ1-1	TGTGCCGGTCGCGATTCAATGAACACTGAAGCTTTCTTT	CAGRDSMNTEAFF
NA	NA	TRBV28	TRBJ2-5	TGTGCCAGCACCCCCGCCCAAGAGACCCAGTACTTC	CASTPAQETQYF
few	NA	TRBV6-6	TRBJ2-7	TGTGCCAGCAGTTACGGAACAGAGAACTACGAGCAGTACTTC	CASSYGTENYEQYF
once	TRBD1	TRBV2	TRBJ2-1	TGTGCCAGCAGCTTTGACAGGGGGCGCGAGAATGAGCAGTTCTTC	CASSFDRGRENEQFF
NA	NA	TRBV7-2	TRBJ2-3	TGTGCCAGCAGCTCAGTAACAGATACGCAGTATTTT	CASSSVTDTQYF
NA	TRBD1	TRBV28	TRBJ1-2	TGTGCCAGCAGTTTAGGACAGGGGGCCTACTATGGCTACACCTTC	CASSLGQGAYYGYTF
few	NA	TRBV12-5	TRBJ1-2	TGTGCTAGTGGTTTGGGCAGGGGCAGCTATGGCTACACCTTC	CASGLGRGSYGYTF
NA	NA	TRBV27	TRBJ2-1	TGTGCCAGCAGTTTAGATTCGTCGAATGAGCAGTTCTTC	CASSLDSSNEQFF
NA	NA	TRBV27	TRBJ2-2	TGTGCCAGCAGTTTATCGGCAGGGGCCACCGGGGAGCTGTTTTTT	CASSLSAGATGELFF
NA	NA	TRBV18	TRBJ1-4	TGTGCCAGCTCGCTAGCGGGAGTAATATCCACTAATGAAAAACTGTTTTTT	CASSLAGVISTNEKLFF
NA	NA	TRBV19	TRBJ2-3	TGTGCCAGTAGACACGGGACAATCCCCCCAGATACGCAGTATTTT	CASRHGTIPPDTQYF
NA	TRBD1	TRBV5-1	TRBJ1-5	TGCGCCAGCAGCCCGGGGGCAGGGGGTAGCAATCAGCCCCAGCATTTT	CASSPGAGGSNQPQHF
NA	NA	TRBV5-1	TRBJ2-1	TGCGCCAGCAGCTTTAGGGGTCCGAATGAGCAGTTCTTC	CASSFRGPNEQFF
NA	TRBD1	TRBV5-1	TRBJ2-3	TGCGCCAGCAGCTTGGGGGACAGGGCAGATACGCAGTATTTT	CASSLGDRADTQYF
NA	NA	TRBV30	TRBJ2-7	TGTGCCTGGAGTGTAGGGTTCGGGAGTAAACACGAGCAGTACTTC	CAWSVGFGSKHEQYF
NA	TRBD1	TRBV5-1	TRBJ1-4	TGCGCCAGCAGCTCAGGGACAGGGTATGAAAAACTGTTTTTT	CASSSGTGYEKLFF
NA	TRBD2	TRBV7-8	TRBJ2-3	TGTGCCAGCAGTCAGGGCGGGAGATCAGATACGCAGTATTTT	CASSQGGRSDTQYF
NA	NA	TRBV7-9	TRBJ1-2	TGTGCCAGCAGCCCCCTTGGGGGACGCAGCGGCTATGGCTACACCTTC	CASSPLGGRSGYGYTF